This T cell receptor (beta chain) was sequenced in a study of shared clonotypes between healthy human individuals. This clone appeared once. The CDR3 runs to 14 residues. Looked up from germline, CDR1 is SGHDN and CDR2 is FVKESK. V lost 2 bases and J lost 1, with 8 bases in between. Assay used: immunoSEQ multiplex PCR; TCRdb lists only in-frame clones, some missing. The sample holds roughly 490,000 clones, about 79% seen once. This clonotype was sampled from a middle-aged woman in good health. Some clones in this sample may be carry-over from other donors' samples. This chain links TRBV14 with TRBJ2-5; no clear D gene. The sequenced material came from PBMCs. CDR3 residues: CASSQKTIQETQYF. The DNA for the CDR3 is TGTGCCAGCAGCCAAAAGACCATCCAAGAGACCCAGTACTTC.